This T cell receptor (beta chain) emerged from a study of blood T cell repertoires in COVID-19. The wider study: There were acute and convalescent COVID-19 samples, and they came from the United States, Italy and Spain.

In the source study's methods: Reference gene primer amplification yielded estimated nucleated cell counts. TCRdb's copy holds only in-frame clones and misses some; the assay was immunoSEQ multiplex PCR. Clone size and the V and J calls come from that table; the DNA yielded D and trimming. The sample yields 70,000 to 90,000 clones, 88% seen once. This sequence originates from a human donor in a cohort sampled during active COVID-19. Sequencing input: peripheral blood.

The CDR3 sequence: CASTDLTGYGNQPQHF. In DNA, the CDR3 is TGTGCCAGCACCGATCTCACAGGGTATGGCAATCAGCCCCAGCATTTT. The chain combines TRBV6-6 with TRBJ1-5; perhaps TRBD1 as D (6 bases). Deletions cut 7 bases from V and 2 bases from J, with 18 bases between. The germline V gene has CDR1 MNHNY and CDR2 SVGAGI (reference sequence). This CDR3 is built from 16 residues.